This T cell receptor (beta chain) originates from a study of naive and memory T cell subsets. Sequential positive selection took CD4 T cells first, then CD8 T cells. Study findings and constraints: In CD4 and CD8 cells, diversity dropped from naive through EMRA. TCR abundance followed a power law differing between naive and memory subsets.

The length of the CDR3 is 13 residues. The V end was cut by 5 bases, the J end by 4 bases, with 9 bases between. Per the germline V gene, CDR1 is KGHSH and CDR2 is LQKENI. Two oligonucleotides, mixed equimolar, formed the beta constant-region primer covering TRBC1 and TRBC2. A 12-nucleotide UMI and the SP2 primer were added to the cDNA 3' end by oligonucleotide ligation. TCRdb recomputed calls from the UMI-ligation and nested PCR reads with MiXCR, one row per CDR3 protein. The sample holds approximately 89,000 distinct CDR3 sequences, approximately 6.5% seen once. This clonotype was recorded many times. No antigen is known for it.

This receptor was identified in a human donor in good health. This chain links TRBV18 with TRBJ1-5, with a weak D call TRBD1 (6 bases). Sequenced material: central memory CD4+ T cells from blood. CDR3 in amino acids: CASSGGENQPQHF. CDR3 nucleotide sequence: TGTGCCAGCTCAGGGGGCGAAAATCAGCCCCAGCATTTT.